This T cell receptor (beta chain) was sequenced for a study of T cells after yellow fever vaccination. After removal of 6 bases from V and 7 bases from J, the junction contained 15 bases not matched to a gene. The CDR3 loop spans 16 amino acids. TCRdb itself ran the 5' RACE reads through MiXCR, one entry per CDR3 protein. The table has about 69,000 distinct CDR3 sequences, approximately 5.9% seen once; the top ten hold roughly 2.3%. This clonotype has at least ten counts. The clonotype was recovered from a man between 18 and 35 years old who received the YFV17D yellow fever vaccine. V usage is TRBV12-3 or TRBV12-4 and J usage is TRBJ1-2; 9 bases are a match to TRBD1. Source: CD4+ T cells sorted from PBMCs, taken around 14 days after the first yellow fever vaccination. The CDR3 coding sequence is TGTGCCAGCAGGCCCTGGGGCTACAGGGGGCGATTTGGCTACACCTTC. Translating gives CASRPWGYRGRFGYTF.